This record covers a single T cell receptor (beta chain). Its specificity is not known. This entry comes from a study of cytomegalovirus exposure and HLA in healthy donors. Background on the study: The same platform was used for the roughly 120 validation repertoires and the approximately 670 first-cohort repertoires, a later analysis reported. Whole-study findings and limits: The study flagged 150 to 200 TCR beta chains as cytomegalovirus-associated. First-cohort TCR clusters were later found to tend to co-occur in the 120 or so validation repertoires.

Looked up from germline, CDR1 is SGHRS and CDR2 is YFSETQ. CDR3 size: 15 residues. Trimming took 1 base from V and 0 from J, leaving 8 bases between them. The repertoire was sequenced with immunoSEQ multiplex PCR; TCRdb's copy has only in-frame clones and lacks some. The data show 200,000 to 250,000 clones, with roughly 84% seen just once and over 11% held by the top ten. This chain links TRBV5-1 with TRBJ1-3; D is undetermined. This TCR was recovered from a woman under 40 in good health and CMV-seropositive. Input material: PBMCs. The CDR3 DNA reads TGCGCCAGCAGCTTGTTAGGGAGCTCTGGAAACACCATATATTTT. This gives the protein CASSLLGSSGNTIYF.